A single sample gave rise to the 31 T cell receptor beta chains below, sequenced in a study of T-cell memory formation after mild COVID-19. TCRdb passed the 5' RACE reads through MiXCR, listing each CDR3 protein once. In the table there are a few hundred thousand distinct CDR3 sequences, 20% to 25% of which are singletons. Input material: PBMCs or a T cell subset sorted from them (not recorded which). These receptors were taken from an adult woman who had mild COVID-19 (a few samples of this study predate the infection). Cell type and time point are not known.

CDR3 sequence (DNA): TGCGCCAGCAGTTCCGCCAAGGGGGAGACCCAGTACTTC. The encoded protein is CASSSAKGETQYF. V is TRBV5-1 and J is TRBJ2-5, with D possibly TRBD1 on 5 matching bases. The CDR3 runs to 13 residues. The V gene lost 5 bases and the J gene lost 5 bases, with 13 bases spanning the gap. CDR1 SGHRS and CDR2 YFSETQ come from the germline V gene.

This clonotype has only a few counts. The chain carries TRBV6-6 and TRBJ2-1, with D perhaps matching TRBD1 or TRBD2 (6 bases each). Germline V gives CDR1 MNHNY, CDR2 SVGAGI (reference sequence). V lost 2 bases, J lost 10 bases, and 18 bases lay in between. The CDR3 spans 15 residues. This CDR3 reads CASSYGPGAGEEQFF. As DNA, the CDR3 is TGTGCCAGCAGTTACGGCCCGGGGGCGGGTGAGGAGCAGTTCTTC.

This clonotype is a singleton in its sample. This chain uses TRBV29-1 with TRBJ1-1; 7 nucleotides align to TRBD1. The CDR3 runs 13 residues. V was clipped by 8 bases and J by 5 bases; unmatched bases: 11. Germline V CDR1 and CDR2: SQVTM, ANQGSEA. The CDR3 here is CSTQQGRETEAFF. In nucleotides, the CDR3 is TGCAGCACCCAACAGGGGCGAGAGACTGAAGCTTTCTTT.

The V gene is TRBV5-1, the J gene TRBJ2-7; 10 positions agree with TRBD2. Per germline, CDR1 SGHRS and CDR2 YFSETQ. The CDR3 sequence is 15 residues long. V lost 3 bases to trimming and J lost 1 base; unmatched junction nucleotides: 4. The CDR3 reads CASSYIAGGSYEQYF. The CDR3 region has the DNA TGCGCCAGCAGCTACATAGCGGGGGGTTCCTACGAGCAGTACTTC.

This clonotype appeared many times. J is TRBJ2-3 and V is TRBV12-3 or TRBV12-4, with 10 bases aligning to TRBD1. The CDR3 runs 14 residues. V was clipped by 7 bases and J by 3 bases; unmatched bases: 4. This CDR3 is CASTRDRGTDTQYF. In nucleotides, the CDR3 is TGTGCCAGCACCAGGGACAGGGGTACAGATACGCAGTATTTT.

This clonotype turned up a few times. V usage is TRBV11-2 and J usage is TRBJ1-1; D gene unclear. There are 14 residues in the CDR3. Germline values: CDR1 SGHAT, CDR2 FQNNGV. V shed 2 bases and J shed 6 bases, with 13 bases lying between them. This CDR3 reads CASSLIPGNAEAFF. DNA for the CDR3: TGTGCCAGCAGCTTAATACCAGGAAACGCTGAAGCTTTCTTT.

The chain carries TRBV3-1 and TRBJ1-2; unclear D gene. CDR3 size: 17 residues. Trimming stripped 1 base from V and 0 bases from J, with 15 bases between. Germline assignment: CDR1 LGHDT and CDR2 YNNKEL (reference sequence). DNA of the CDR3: TGTGCCAGCAGCCAAGTCCGTCGGCTGACTGCTAACTATGGCTACACCTTC. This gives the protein CASSQVRRLTANYGYTF.

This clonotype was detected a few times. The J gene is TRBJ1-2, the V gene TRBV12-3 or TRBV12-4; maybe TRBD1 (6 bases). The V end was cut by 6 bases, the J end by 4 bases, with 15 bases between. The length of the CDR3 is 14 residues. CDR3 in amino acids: CASRPTGLSYGYTF. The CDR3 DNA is TGTGCCAGCAGACCAACAGGGCTTTCCTATGGCTACACCTTC.

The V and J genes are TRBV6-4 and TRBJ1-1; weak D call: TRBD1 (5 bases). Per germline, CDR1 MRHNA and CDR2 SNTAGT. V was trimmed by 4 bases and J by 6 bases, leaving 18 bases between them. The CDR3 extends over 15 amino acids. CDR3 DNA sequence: TGTGCCAGCAGTGCAACAGGCAACGGCGCGGCTGAAGCTTTCTTT. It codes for CASSATGNGAAEAFF.

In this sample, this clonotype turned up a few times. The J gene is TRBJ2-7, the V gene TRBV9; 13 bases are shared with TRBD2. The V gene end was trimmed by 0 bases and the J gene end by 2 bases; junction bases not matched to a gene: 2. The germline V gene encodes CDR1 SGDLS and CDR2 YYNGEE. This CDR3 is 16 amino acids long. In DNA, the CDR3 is TGTGCCAGCAGCGTAGGGGGACTAGCGGGGACCTACGAGCAGTACTTC. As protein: CASSVGGLAGTYEQYF.

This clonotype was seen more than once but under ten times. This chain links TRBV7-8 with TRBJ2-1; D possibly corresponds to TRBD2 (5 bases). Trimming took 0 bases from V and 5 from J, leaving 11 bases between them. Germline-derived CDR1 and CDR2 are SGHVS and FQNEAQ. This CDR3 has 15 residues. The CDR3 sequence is CASSLAGENDNEQFF. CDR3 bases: TGTGCCAGCAGCTTAGCGGGAGAGAATGACAATGAGCAGTTCTTC.

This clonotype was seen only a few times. CDR3 DNA sequence: TGCGCCAGCAGCACCGAAGGAGGGTTCGATGGCTACACCTTC. It translates to CASSTEGGFDGYTF. The chain couples TRBV5-1 to TRBJ1-2; D gene uncertain. Trimming left V 4 bases short and J 6 bases short, with 16 bases between. The CDR3 consists of 14 residues. Germline CDR1 and CDR2: SGHRS and YFSETQ.

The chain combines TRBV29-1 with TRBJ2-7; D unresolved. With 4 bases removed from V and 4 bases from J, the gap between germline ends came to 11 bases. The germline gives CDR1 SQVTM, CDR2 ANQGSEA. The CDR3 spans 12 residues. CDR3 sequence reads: CSVGIRGYEQYF. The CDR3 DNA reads TGCAGCGTTGGAATCCGCGGTTACGAGCAGTACTTC.

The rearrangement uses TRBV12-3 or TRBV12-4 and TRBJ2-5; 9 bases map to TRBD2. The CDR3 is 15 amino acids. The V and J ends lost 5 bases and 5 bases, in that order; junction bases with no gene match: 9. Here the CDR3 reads CASSQREVPGETQYF. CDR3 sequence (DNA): TGTGCCAGCAGTCAGCGGGAGGTGCCAGGGGAGACCCAGTACTTC.

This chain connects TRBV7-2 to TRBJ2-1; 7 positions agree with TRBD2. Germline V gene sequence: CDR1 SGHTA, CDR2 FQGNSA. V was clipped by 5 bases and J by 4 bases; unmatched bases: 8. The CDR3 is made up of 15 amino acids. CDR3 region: CASSRSGLSYNEQFF. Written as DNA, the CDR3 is TGTGCCAGCAGCCGTAGCGGGCTCTCTTACAATGAGCAGTTCTTC.

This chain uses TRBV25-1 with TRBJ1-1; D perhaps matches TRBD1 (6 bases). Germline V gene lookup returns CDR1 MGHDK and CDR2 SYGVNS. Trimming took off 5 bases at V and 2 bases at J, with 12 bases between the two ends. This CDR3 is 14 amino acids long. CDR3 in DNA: TGTGCCAGCAGTCACGACAGGATCAACACTGAAGCTTTCTTT. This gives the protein CASSHDRINTEAFF.

The CDR3 DNA follows: TGTGCCAGCAGCCACCGGGCTGGGGGAGACTATGGCTACACCTTC. It specifies CASSHRAGGDYGYTF. The rearrangement joins TRBV4-2 to TRBJ1-2; D perhaps matches TRBD1 (5 bases). Germline V gives CDR1 LGHNA, CDR2 YNFKEQ. This CDR3 contains 15 residues. Trimming removed 3 bases at V and 3 bases at J, with 14 bases between.

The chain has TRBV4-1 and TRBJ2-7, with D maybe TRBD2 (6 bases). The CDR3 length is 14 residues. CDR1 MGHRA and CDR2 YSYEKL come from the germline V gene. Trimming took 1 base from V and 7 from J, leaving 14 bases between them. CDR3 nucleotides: TGCGCCAGCAGCCAAGTTATCGGCGGGAAGGAGCAGTACTTC. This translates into CASSQVIGGKEQYF.

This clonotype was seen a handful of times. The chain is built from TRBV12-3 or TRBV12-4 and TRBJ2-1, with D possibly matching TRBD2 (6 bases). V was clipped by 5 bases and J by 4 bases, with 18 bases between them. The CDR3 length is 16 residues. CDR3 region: CASSPWGGGSYNEQFF. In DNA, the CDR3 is TGTGCCAGCAGTCCCTGGGGAGGAGGGAGTTACAATGAGCAGTTCTTC.

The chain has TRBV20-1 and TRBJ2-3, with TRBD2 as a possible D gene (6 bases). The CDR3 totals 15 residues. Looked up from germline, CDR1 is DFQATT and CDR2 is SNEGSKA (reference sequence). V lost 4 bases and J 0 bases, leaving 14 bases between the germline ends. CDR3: CSANVGTSSTDTQYF. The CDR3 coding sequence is TGCAGTGCTAATGTCGGGACTTCTAGCACAGATACGCAGTATTTT.

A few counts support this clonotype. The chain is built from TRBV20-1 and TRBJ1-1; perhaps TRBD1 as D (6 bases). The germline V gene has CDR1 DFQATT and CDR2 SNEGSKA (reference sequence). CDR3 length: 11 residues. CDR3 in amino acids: CSLQRGTEAFF. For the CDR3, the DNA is TGCAGCCTCCAAAGGGGGACTGAAGCTTTCTTT.

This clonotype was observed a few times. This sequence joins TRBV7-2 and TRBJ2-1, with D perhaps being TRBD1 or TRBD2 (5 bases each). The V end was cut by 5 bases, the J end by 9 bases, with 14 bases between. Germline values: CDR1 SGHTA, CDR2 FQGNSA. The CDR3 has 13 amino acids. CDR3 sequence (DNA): TGTGCCAGCAGCACCGGGACGACGGGTGAGCAGTTCTTC. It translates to CASSTGTTGEQFF.

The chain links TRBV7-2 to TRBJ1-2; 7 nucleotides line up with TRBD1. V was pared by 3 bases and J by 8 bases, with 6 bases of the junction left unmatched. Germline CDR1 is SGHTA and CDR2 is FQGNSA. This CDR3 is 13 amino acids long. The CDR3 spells CASSFQGEGGYTF. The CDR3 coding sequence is TGTGCCAGCAGCTTCCAGGGGGAAGGAGGCTACACCTTC.

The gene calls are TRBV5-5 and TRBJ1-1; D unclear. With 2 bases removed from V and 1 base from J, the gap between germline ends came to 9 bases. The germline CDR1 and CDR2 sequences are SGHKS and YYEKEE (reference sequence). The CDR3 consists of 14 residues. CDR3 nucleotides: TGTGCCAGCAGCTTAACGGTGCCGAACACTGAAGCTTTCTTT. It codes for CASSLTVPNTEAFF.

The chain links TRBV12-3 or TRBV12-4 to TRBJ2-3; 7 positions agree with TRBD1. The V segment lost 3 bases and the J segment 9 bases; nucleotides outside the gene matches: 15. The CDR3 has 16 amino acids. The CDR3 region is CASSFADRAGLETQYF. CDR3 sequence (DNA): TGTGCCAGCAGTTTTGCCGACAGGGCCGGCCTTGAAACGCAGTATTTT.

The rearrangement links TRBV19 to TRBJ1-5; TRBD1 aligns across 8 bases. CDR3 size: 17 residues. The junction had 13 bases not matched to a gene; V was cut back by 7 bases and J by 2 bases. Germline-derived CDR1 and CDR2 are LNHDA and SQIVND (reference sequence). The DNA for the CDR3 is TGTGCCAGTACGTTGGGACAGGTCCTAATGGGCAATCAGCCCCAGCATTTT. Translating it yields CASTLGQVLMGNQPQHF.

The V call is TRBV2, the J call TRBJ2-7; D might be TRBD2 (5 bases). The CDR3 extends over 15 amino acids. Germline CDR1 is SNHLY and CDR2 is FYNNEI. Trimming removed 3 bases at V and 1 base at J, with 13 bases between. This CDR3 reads CASSEASLASYEQYF. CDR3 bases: TGTGCCAGCAGTGAGGCTAGCCTCGCTTCCTACGAGCAGTACTTC.

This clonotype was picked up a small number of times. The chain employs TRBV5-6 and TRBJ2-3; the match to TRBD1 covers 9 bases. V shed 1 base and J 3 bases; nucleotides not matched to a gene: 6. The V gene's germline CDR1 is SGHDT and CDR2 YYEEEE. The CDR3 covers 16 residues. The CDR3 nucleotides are TGTGCCAGCAGCTTGAGGCTGGACAGGGGTACAGATACGCAGTATTTT. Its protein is CASSLRLDRGTDTQYF.

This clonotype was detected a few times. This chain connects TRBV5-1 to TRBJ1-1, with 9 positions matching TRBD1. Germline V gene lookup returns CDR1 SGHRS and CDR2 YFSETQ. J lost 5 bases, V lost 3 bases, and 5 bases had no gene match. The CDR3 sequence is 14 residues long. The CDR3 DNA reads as TGCGCCAGCAGCTCGCGGACAGGGGTAACTGAAGCTTTCTTT. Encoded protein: CASSSRTGVTEAFF.

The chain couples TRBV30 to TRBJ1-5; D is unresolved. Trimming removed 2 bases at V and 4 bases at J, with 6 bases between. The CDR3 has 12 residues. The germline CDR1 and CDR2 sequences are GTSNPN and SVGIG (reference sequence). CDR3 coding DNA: TGTGCCTGGAGTAAGTCTAATCAGCCCCAGCATTTT. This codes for CAWSKSNQPQHF.

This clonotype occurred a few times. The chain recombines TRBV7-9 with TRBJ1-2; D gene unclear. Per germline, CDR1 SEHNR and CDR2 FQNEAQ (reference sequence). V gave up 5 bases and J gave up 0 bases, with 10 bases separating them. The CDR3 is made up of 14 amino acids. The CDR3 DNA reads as TGTGCCAGCAGCACAGAGGCCGCTAACTATGGCTACACCTTC. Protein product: CASSTEAANYGYTF.